These 32 T cell receptor beta chains were sequenced from one sample in a study of T cell responses to AZD1222 COVID-19 vaccine. This table comes from immunoSEQ multiplex PCR, and its TCRdb copy is limited to in-frame clones, with some not included. Altogether more than 90,000 clones are present, roughly 83% being singletons, with the ten largest covering approximately 15%. Sequences were derived from peripheral blood, sampled 28 days after the second AZD1222 dose. The source is an adult who received the AZD1222 COVID-19 vaccine.

The rearrangement joins TRBV6-5 to TRBJ1-4, with D hard to call. V lost 0 bases and J 9 bases, leaving 14 bases between the germline ends. CDR1 and CDR2 (germline): MNHEY, SVGAGI. The CDR3 runs to 15 residues. The CDR3, as DNA: TGTGCCAGCAGTTACTCAATGACCAATTACAAAAAACTGTTTTTT. As protein: CASSYSMTNYKKLFF.

The J gene is TRBJ1-5, the V gene TRBV19; 9 positions agree with TRBD1. The trim removed 5 bases at V and 6 bases at J, leaving 8 bases unmatched. The CDR3 totals 15 residues. Germline CDR1 reads LNHDA; CDR2 reads SQIVND (reference sequence). This chain's CDR3 is CASSLRDRAFQPQHF. CDR3 DNA sequence: TGTGCCAGTAGTCTCCGGGACAGGGCTTTTCAGCCCCAGCATTTT.

This chain joins TRBV27 and TRBJ1-2; 10 nucleotides align to TRBD1. The CDR3 spans 14 residues. The ends lost 3 bases at V and 7 bases at J; junction bases unmatched: 5. The germline V gene encodes CDR1 MNHEY and CDR2 SMNVEV (reference sequence). CDR3 in amino acids: CASSLTGGSGGYTF. CDR3 DNA sequence: TGTGCCAGCAGTTTGACAGGGGGCAGCGGTGGCTACACCTTC.

This clone was seen a handful of times. This chain uses TRBV28 with TRBJ1-1; TRBD1 might be the D (5 bases). This CDR3 region has 15 residues. Germline assignment: CDR1 MDHEN and CDR2 SYDVKM. Trimming removed 7 bases at V and 5 bases at J, with 20 bases between. The CDR3 is CASTTSGGSGTEAFF. CDR3 coding DNA: TGTGCCAGCACCACAAGCGGGGGAAGTGGGACTGAAGCTTTCTTT.

The rearrangement joins TRBV25-1 to TRBJ1-1; D may be TRBD1 (5 bases). The CDR3 is 16 residues long. V lost 1 base to trimming and J lost 5 bases, with 17 bases between them. Germline CDR1 reads MGHDK; CDR2 reads SYGVNS. In DNA, the CDR3 is TGTGCCAGCAGTGAATTATGCGTCTGGGGGAGAACTGAAGCTTTCTTT. Amino acids: CASSELCVWGRTEAFF.

The V gene is TRBV7-3, the J gene TRBJ2-2, with D perhaps matching TRBD2 (5 bases). Trimming removed 0 bases from V and 3 bases from J, with 11 bases in between. Germline CDR1 is SGHTA and CDR2 is FQGTGA. The CDR3 covers 16 residues. CDR3 in amino acids: CASSLTFGGYTGELFF. CDR3 bases: TGTGCCAGCAGCTTAACGTTCGGCGGGTACACCGGGGAGCTGTTTTTT.

The chain couples TRBV27 to TRBJ2-5, with D possibly being TRBD1 (8 bases). V lost 4 bases, J lost 6 bases, and 21 bases lay in between. Germline V lookup: CDR1 MNHEY, CDR2 SMNVEV (reference sequence). The CDR3 has 16 residues. The CDR3: CASSSRPQGGIQTQYF. CDR3 in DNA: TGTGCCAGCAGTTCCCGCCCACAGGGGGGGATACAGACCCAGTACTTC.

This clone came up a few times. This chain joins TRBV7-8 and TRBJ1-1; a weak D match, TRBD1 (5 bases). The V gene's germline CDR1 is SGHVS and CDR2 FQNEAQ. The V end lost 3 bases, the J end lost 3 bases, and 14 bases lay between the germline ends. The CDR3 runs 15 residues. CDR3 nucleotides: TGTGCCAGCAGCTTCATCCCGGGGGGGTACACTGAAGCTTTCTTT. As protein: CASSFIPGGYTEAFF. Complete variable domain (other parts from reference TRBV7-8 and TRBJ1-1): GAGVSQSPRYKVAKRGQDVALRCDPISGHVSLFWYQQALGQGPEFLTYFQNEAQLDKSGLPSDRFFAERPEGSVSTLKIQRTQQEDSAVYLCASSFIPGGYTEAFFGQGTRLTVV.

This sequence joins TRBV29-1 and TRBJ2-2; perhaps TRBD1 as D (5 bases). V gave up 1 base and J gave up 6 bases, with 18 bases separating them. From germline, CDR1 is SQVTM and CDR2 ANQGSEA. The CDR3 length is 16 residues. This CDR3 is CSVEVSRGRRAGELFF. Here the CDR3 DNA reads TGCAGCGTTGAAGTTAGTAGGGGTCGCCGAGCCGGGGAGCTGTTTTTT.

The rearrangement uses TRBV28 and TRBJ1-1, with D possibly being TRBD1 (6 bases). Germline V gene data show CDR1 as MDHEN and CDR2 as SYDVKM. V was cut by 5 bases and J by 5 bases, with 12 bases left in between. This CDR3 spans 13 amino acids. The DNA of the CDR3 is TGTGCCAGCAGTCCTACAGGGAGGACTGAAGCTTTCTTT. It is translated as CASSPTGRTEAFF.

The rearrangement joins TRBV11-2 to TRBJ1-2; D is unresolved. V lost 0 bases and J 8 bases, leaving 16 bases between the germline ends. Germline V CDR1 and CDR2: SGHAT, FQNNGV. The CDR3 is 15 residues long. The CDR3 reads CASSLDRLSPGGYTF. The CDR3, as DNA: TGTGCCAGCAGCTTAGACCGGCTCTCCCCGGGGGGCTACACCTTC.

This chain joins TRBV6-4 and TRBJ2-3; D is undetermined. The CDR3 is 14 amino acids. V shed 6 bases and J shed 4 bases, with 14 bases lying between them. Germline CDR1 is MRHNA and CDR2 is SNTAGT. CDR3 loop: CASSETYQADTQYF. DNA for the CDR3: TGTGCCAGCAGCGAGACTTACCAGGCAGATACGCAGTATTTT.

This chain uses TRBV18 with TRBJ1-5, with TRBD1 matching 8 bases. Trimming took 1 base from V and 6 from J; bases not matched to a gene: 11. Germline V gene lookup returns CDR1 KGHSH and CDR2 LQKENI. This CDR3 has 17 amino acids. The CDR3 DNA follows: TGTGCCAGCTCACCACTTCCCCAGGGGGCGAGGGGTCAGCCCCAGCATTTT. Translation: CASSPLPQGARGQPQHF.

By proportion, this clone is medium-sized. The chain links TRBV6-4 to TRBJ1-2; TRBD1 might be the D (5 bases). The CDR3 is made up of 16 amino acids. The germline CDR1 and CDR2 sequences are MRHNA and SNTAGT. Trimming shortened V by 6 bases and J by 4 bases, and 21 bases separated the two germline ends. In nucleotides, the CDR3 is TGTGCCAGCAGAGACCTCGACAGCCGTCGAGGCTATGGCTACACCTTC. Encoded protein: CASRDLDSRRGYGYTF.

The chain employs TRBV10-1 and TRBJ1-5; no clear D. CDR3 length: 18 amino acids. The V gene lost 0 bases and the J gene lost 4 bases, with 19 bases spanning the gap. Germline assignment: CDR1 WNHNN and CDR2 SYGVQD (reference sequence). This chain's CDR3 is CASSESTFLWAHNQPQHF. The CDR3 DNA reads as TGCGCCAGCAGTGAGTCGACCTTTCTGTGGGCGCATAATCAGCCCCAGCATTTT.

This clone was detected a few times. The chain combines TRBV9 with TRBJ2-7; D might be TRBD1 (5 bases). Germline V gene sequence: CDR1 SGDLS, CDR2 YYNGEE. The CDR3 has 14 amino acids. V lost 0 bases, J lost 3 bases, and 10 bases lay in between. Written as DNA, the CDR3 is TGTGCCAGCAGCGTAGCGTCCCAGGGCTACGAGCAGTACTTC. Translating it yields CASSVASQGYEQYF.

The chain carries TRBV19 and TRBJ2-3, with D possibly TRBD2 on 5 matching bases. Trimming stripped 4 bases from V and 0 bases from J, with 17 bases between. There are 17 residues in the CDR3. Germline CDR1 LNHDA, CDR2 SQIVND (reference sequence). The CDR3 nucleotides are TGTGCCAGTAGTAATCCTCTAGTTGACTATAGCACAGATACGCAGTATTTT. The encoded protein is CASSNPLVDYSTDTQYF. The variable domain in full, with the rest retrieved from reference TRBV19 and TRBJ2-3, is DGGITQSPKYLFRKEGQNVTLSCEQNLNHDAMYWYRQDPGQGLRLIYYSQIVNDFQKGDIAEGYSVSREKKESFPLTVTSAQKNPTAFYLCASSNPLVDYSTDTQYFGPGTRLTVL.

The V and J genes are TRBV5-6 and TRBJ1-2; perhaps TRBD1 as D (5 bases). The length of the CDR3 is 13 residues. V lost 2 bases and J lost 2, with 7 bases in between. From germline, CDR1 is SGHDT and CDR2 YYEEEE. In DNA form, the CDR3 reads TGTGCCAGCAGCTTATCAGGGAACTATGGCTACACCTTC. Protein product: CASSLSGNYGYTF.

The rearrangement uses TRBV9 and TRBJ1-2, with D perhaps TRBD1 (5 bases). CDR3 length: 16 residues. Germline-derived CDR1 and CDR2 are SGDLS and YYNGEE. The germline V and J ends were trimmed by 4 bases and 4 bases, with 20 bases remaining between them. Written as DNA, the CDR3 is TGTGCCAGCAGCCCGAGCCAAGGGGACCCGTTCTATGGCTACACCTTC. It encodes CASSPSQGDPFYGYTF.

The J gene is TRBJ2-7, the V gene TRBV12-3 or TRBV12-4, with D perhaps assigned TRBD1 or TRBD2 (5 bases each). Trimming pared 6 bases from V and 0 bases from J, leaving 9 bases between. The CDR3 loop spans 13 amino acids. CDR3 loop: CASRGGTSYEQYF. Written as DNA, the CDR3 is TGTGCCAGCAGAGGTGGGACCTCCTACGAGCAGTACTTC.

Only a few counts were recorded for this clone. The J gene is TRBJ1-2, the V gene TRBV6-5, with 7 bases aligning to TRBD1. The CDR3 runs 12 residues. Germline values: CDR1 MNHEY, CDR2 SVGAGI. The V gene end was trimmed by 7 bases and the J gene end by 7 bases; junction bases not matched to a gene: 6. Here the CDR3 reads CASTPRGFGYTF. The CDR3 coding sequence is TGTGCCAGCACCCCCAGGGGGTTTGGCTACACCTTC.

The DNA of the CDR3 is TGTGCCAGCAGCAAAGCTCTAACCGGGGAACCCCCTAATTCACCCCTCCACTTT. Residues: CASSKALTGEPPNSPLHF. The genes are TRBV21-1 and TRBJ1-6. TRBV21-1 has pseudogene status. The CDR3 consists of 18 residues.

This rearrangement joins TRBV27 to TRBJ2-7; the match to TRBD1 covers 7 bases. Germline assignment: CDR1 MNHEY and CDR2 SMNVEV (reference sequence). This CDR3 has 14 amino acids. With 3 bases clipped from V and 5 bases from J, the junction kept 7 bases outside the gene matches. The CDR3 loop reads CASSLTGSGDEQYF. The CDR3 DNA follows: TGTGCCAGCAGTTTGACAGGGAGTGGGGACGAGCAGTACTTC.

Concerning this clone: The sample has other DNA sequences that encode this CDR3 too. The chain has TRBV18 and TRBJ1-2; a weak D match, TRBD1 (5 bases). Germline assignment: CDR1 KGHSH and CDR2 LQKENI. Trimming took off 6 bases at V and 4 bases at J, with 12 bases between the two ends. The CDR3 is 13 amino acids. DNA of the CDR3: TGTGCCAGCTCGGAGACGGGACTCTATGGCTACACCTTC. Encoded protein: CASSETGLYGYTF.

This chain uses TRBV25-1 with TRBJ1-2; the D gene is possibly TRBD1 (5 bases). Trimming left V 7 bases short and J 1 base short, with 16 bases between. CDR1 MGHDK and CDR2 SYGVNS come from the germline V gene. CDR3 length: 15 residues. The CDR3 loop is CASISQDSGNYGYTF. The DNA of the CDR3 is TGTGCCAGCATTTCACAGGATTCGGGTAACTATGGCTACACCTTC.

This clone has only one observation. The chain is built from TRBV6-5 and TRBJ2-3; 9 bases match TRBD1. Germline-derived CDR1 and CDR2 are MNHEY and SVGAGI. The CDR3 is 14 residues long. The junction had 1 base not matched to a gene; V was cut back by 5 bases and J by 1 base. The CDR3 region is CASSRTGGTDTQYF. The CDR3 DNA reads as TGTGCCAGCAGTAGGACAGGGGGCACAGATACGCAGTATTTT.

The CDR3 nucleotides read TGTGCCAGCTCACCACCCATCGAAAATGAAAAACTGTTTTTT. It is translated as CASSPPIENEKLFF. The rearrangement links TRBV18 to TRBJ1-4; D is uncertain. V lost 0 bases to trimming and J lost 5 bases, with 7 bases between them. The CDR3 consists of 14 residues. CDR1 is KGHSH, CDR2 LQKENI, per germline.

This clone was seen only a few times. V gene TRBV5-1 combines with J gene TRBJ2-1; either TRBD1 or TRBD2 may fit D (5 bases each). The CDR3 is made up of 13 amino acids. Per germline, CDR1 SGHRS and CDR2 YFSETQ. V was shortened by 3 bases and J by 5 bases, with 9 bases between the two germline ends. The CDR3 nucleotides are TGCGCCAGCAGCTCCCGGGACGACAATGAGCAGTTCTTC. It yields the protein CASSSRDDNEQFF.

This rearrangement joins TRBV4-1 to TRBJ2-1; 10 bases are shared with TRBD2. The CDR3 is 15 amino acids. CDR1 and CDR2 from the germline V gene are MGHRA and YSYEKL. V lost 4 bases to trimming and J lost 2 bases; unmatched junction nucleotides: 2. As DNA, the CDR3 is TGCGCCAGCAGCCTAGCGGGGGGTACCTACAATGAGCAGTTCTTC. It yields the protein CASSLAGGTYNEQFF.

For the CDR3, the DNA is TGTGCCAGCAGTTCCACGGGACCGAGGACTTACGAGCAGTACTTC. It codes for CASSSTGPRTYEQYF. The chain carries TRBV27 and TRBJ2-7; either TRBD1 or TRBD2 may supply D (5 bases each). Germline CDR1 and CDR2: MNHEY and SMNVEV (reference sequence). This CDR3 has 15 amino acids. V lost 4 bases, J lost 4 bases, and 17 bases lay in between.

The chain uses TRBV6-5 and TRBJ1-2, with a weak D call TRBD1 (5 bases). Trimming stripped 7 bases from V and 6 bases from J, with 21 bases between. This CDR3 has 15 residues. Germline V gene data show CDR1 as MNHEY and CDR2 as SVGAGI. CDR3 nucleotides: TGTGCCAGCAAGGGCGACCTCCGCAGGGAGCATGGCTACACCTTC. It is translated as CASKGDLRREHGYTF.

This chain connects TRBV15 to TRBJ2-7; 7 positions match TRBD1. The CDR3 loop spans 15 amino acids. In germline, CDR1 is LNHNV, CDR2 YYDKDF (reference sequence). V trimming: 5 bases; J trimming: 0 bases; junction bases outside the gene matches: 7. CDR3 sequence (DNA): TGTGCCACCAGCTGGACCCGGGACAGCTCCTACGAGCAGTACTTC. This encodes CATSWTRDSSYEQYF.